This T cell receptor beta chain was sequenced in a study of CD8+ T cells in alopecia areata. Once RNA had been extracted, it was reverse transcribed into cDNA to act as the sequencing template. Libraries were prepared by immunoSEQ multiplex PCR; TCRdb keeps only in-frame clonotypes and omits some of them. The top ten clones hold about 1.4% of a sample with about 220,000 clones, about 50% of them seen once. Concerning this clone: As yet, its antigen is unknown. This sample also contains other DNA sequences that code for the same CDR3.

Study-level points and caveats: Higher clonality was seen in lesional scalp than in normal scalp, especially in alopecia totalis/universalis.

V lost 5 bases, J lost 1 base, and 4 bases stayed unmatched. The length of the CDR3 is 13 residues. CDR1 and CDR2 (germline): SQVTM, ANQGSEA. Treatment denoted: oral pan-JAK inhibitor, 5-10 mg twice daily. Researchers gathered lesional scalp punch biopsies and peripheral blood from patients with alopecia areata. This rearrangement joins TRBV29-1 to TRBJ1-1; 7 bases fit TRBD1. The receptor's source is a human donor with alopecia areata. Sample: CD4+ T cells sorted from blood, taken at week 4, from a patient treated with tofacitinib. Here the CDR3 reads CSVLRQGNTEAFF. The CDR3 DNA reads TGCAGCGTTCTGCGACAGGGGAACACTGAAGCTTTCTTT.